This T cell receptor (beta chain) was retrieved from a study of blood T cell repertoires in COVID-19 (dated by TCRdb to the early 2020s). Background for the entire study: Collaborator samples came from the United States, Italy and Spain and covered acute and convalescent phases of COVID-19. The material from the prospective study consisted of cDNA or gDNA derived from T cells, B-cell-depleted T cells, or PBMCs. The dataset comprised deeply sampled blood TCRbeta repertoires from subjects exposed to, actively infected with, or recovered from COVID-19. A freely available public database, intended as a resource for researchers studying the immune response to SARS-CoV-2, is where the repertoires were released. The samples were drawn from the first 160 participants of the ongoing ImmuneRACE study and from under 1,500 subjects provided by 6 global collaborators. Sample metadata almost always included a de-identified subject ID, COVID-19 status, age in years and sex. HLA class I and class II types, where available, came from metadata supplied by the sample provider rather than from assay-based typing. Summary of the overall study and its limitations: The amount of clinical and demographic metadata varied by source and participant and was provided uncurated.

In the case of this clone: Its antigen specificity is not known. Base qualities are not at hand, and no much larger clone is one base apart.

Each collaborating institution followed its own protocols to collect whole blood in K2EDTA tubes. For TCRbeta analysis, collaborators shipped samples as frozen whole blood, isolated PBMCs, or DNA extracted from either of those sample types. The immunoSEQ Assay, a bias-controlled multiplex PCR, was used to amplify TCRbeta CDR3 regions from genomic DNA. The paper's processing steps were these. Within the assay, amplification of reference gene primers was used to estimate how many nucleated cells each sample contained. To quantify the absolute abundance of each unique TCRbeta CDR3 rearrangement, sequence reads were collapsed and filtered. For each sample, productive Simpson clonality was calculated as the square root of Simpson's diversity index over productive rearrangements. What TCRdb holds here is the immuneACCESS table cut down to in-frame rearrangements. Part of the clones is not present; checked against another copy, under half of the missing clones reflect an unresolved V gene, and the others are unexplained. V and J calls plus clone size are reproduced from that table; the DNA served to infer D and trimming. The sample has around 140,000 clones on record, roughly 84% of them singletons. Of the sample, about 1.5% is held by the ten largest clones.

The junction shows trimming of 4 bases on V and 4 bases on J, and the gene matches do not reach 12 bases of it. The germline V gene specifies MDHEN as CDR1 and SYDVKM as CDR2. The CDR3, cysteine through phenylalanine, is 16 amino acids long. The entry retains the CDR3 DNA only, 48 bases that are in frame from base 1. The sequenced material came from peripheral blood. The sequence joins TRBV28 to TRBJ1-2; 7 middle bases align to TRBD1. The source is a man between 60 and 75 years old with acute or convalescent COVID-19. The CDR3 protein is CASSSSQGGAVYGYTF. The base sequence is TGTGCCAGCAGTTCATCCCAAGGGGGCGCGGTCTATGGCTACACCTTC.